This is a list of T cell receptor beta chains from one sample in a study of blood T cell repertoires in COVID-19. The table came from immunoSEQ multiplex PCR; TCRdb's copy has only in-frame clones and leaves some out. The table has 29,000 or so clones, roughly 83% seen once; the top ten hold about 9.8%. The specimen sequenced was peripheral blood. All receptors come from an elderly man with active COVID-19. CDR3s include the opening cysteine and the closing phenylalanine or tryptophan. Fields, in order: D gene, clone size, J gene, V gene, CDR3 protein, CDR3 DNA. The D gene is left open where the match is weak. The size field is filled for only some rows; it gives once, few, many or a size class.

d_gene: NA; abundance: NA; j_gene: TRBJ2-7; v_gene: TRBV7-6; CDR3aa: CASSPRTGAGEQYF; CDR3nt: TGTGCCAGCAGCCCGAGGACAGGAGCGGGCGAGCAGTACTTC
d_gene: TRBD1; abundance: NA; j_gene: TRBJ2-1; v_gene: TRBV27; CDR3aa: CASRRRTGEYQSYNEQFF; CDR3nt: TGTGCCAGCCGCCGTCGGACAGGGGAGTACCAATCCTACAATGAGCAGTTCTTC
d_gene: TRBD1; abundance: NA; j_gene: TRBJ1-5; v_gene: TRBV5-1; CDR3aa: CASAKGTGGQPQHF; CDR3nt: TGCGCCAGCGCCAAAGGGACAGGGGGCCAGCCCCAGCATTTT
d_gene: NA; abundance: NA; j_gene: TRBJ1-1; v_gene: TRBV6-5; CDR3aa: CASSYPRQGGKTEAFF; CDR3nt: TGTGCCAGCAGTTACCCCAGGCAGGGAGGGAAGACTGAAGCTTTCTTT
d_gene: TRBD2; abundance: few; j_gene: TRBJ2-1; v_gene: TRBV14; CDR3aa: CASSKTSGANEQFF; CDR3nt: TGTGCCAGCAGCAAGACTAGCGGGGCGAATGAGCAGTTCTTC
d_gene: NA; abundance: NA; j_gene: TRBJ2-1; v_gene: TRBV5-6; CDR3aa: CASSLGGLASSYNEQFF; CDR3nt: TGTGCCAGCAGCTTGGGAGGGCTAGCGAGCTCCTACAATGAGCAGTTCTTC
d_gene: NA; abundance: NA; j_gene: TRBJ1-4; v_gene: TRBV7-9; CDR3aa: CASSPRATTNEKLFF; CDR3nt: TGTGCCAGCAGCCCTCGAGCAACAACTAATGAAAAACTGTTTTTT
d_gene: NA; abundance: NA; j_gene: TRBJ1-1; v_gene: TRBV30; CDR3aa: CAWSPQGTEAFF; CDR3nt: TGTGCCTGGAGCCCCCAGGGCACTGAAGCTTTCTTT
d_gene: NA; abundance: NA; j_gene: TRBJ1-1; v_gene: TRBV13; CDR3aa: CASRVRGGTNTEAFF; CDR3nt: TGTGCCAGCCGTGTGAGGGGGGGGACGAACACTGAAGCTTTCTTT
d_gene: TRBD2; abundance: NA; j_gene: TRBJ2-1; v_gene: TRBV27; CDR3aa: CASRYSGGNYNEQFF; CDR3nt: TGTGCCAGCAGGTATAGCGGGGGCAACTACAATGAGCAGTTCTTC
d_gene: NA; abundance: NA; j_gene: TRBJ1-4; v_gene: TRBV19; CDR3aa: CASSVVGAPGGGEKLFF; CDR3nt: TGTGCCAGTAGTGTTGTGGGCGCCCCGGGTGGAGGTGAAAAACTGTTTTTT
d_gene: NA; abundance: NA; j_gene: TRBJ1-6; v_gene: TRBV6-2/TRBV6-3; CDR3aa: CASSTPAYNSPLHF; CDR3nt: TGTGCCAGCAGTACCCCAGCCTATAATTCACCCCTCCACTTT
d_gene: TRBD1; abundance: NA; j_gene: TRBJ1-5; v_gene: TRBV24-1; CDR3aa: CATSDYDRVNQPQHF; CDR3nt: TGTGCCACCAGTGACTACGACAGGGTGAATCAGCCCCAGCATTTT
d_gene: NA; abundance: NA; j_gene: TRBJ2-2; v_gene: TRBV18; CDR3aa: CASSPRGAVNTGELFF; CDR3nt: TGTGCCAGCTCACCTCGGGGAGCGGTAAACACCGGGGAGCTGTTTTTT
d_gene: TRBD1; abundance: once; j_gene: TRBJ1-2; v_gene: TRBV6-2/TRBV6-3; CDR3aa: CASSSGTGGIVYGYTF; CDR3nt: TGTGCCAGCAGTTCCGGGACAGGGGGCATCGTCTATGGCTACACCTTC
d_gene: NA; abundance: NA; j_gene: TRBJ2-7; v_gene: TRBV6-6; CDR3aa: CASSTSGTSGEQYF; CDR3nt: TGTGCCAGCAGTACCTCCGGGACATCGGGCGAGCAGTACTTC
d_gene: NA; abundance: NA; j_gene: TRBJ2-5; v_gene: TRBV6-5; CDR3aa: CASSYSRGLRETQYF; CDR3nt: TGTGCCAGCAGTTACTCAAGGGGTCTTAGGGAGACCCAGTACTTC
d_gene: NA; abundance: NA; j_gene: TRBJ2-7; v_gene: TRBV6-5; CDR3aa: CASGQLYEQYF; CDR3nt: TGTGCCAGCGGGCAGCTCTACGAGCAGTACTTC
d_gene: NA; abundance: NA; j_gene: TRBJ2-7; v_gene: TRBV2; CDR3aa: CASSEALPRVLGDYEQYF; CDR3nt: TGTGCCAGCAGTGAAGCGCTTCCACGGGTTTTAGGCGATTACGAGCAGTACTTC
d_gene: NA; abundance: few; j_gene: TRBJ1-2; v_gene: TRBV5-6; CDR3aa: CASSPEGRYGYTF; CDR3nt: TGTGCCAGCAGCCCGGAGGGGCGCTATGGCTACACCTTC
d_gene: TRBD1; abundance: NA; j_gene: TRBJ1-6; v_gene: TRBV6-5; CDR3aa: CATGQGSYNSPLHF; CDR3nt: TGTGCCACGGGACAGGGGTCTTATAATTCACCCCTCCACTTT
d_gene: NA; abundance: NA; j_gene: TRBJ2-1; v_gene: TRBV14; CDR3aa: CASSSLGREQFF; CDR3nt: TGTGCCAGCAGCTCTCTGGGCAGGGAGCAGTTCTTC
d_gene: NA; abundance: NA; j_gene: TRBJ1-2; v_gene: TRBV29-1; CDR3aa: CSVAATGPNYGYTF; CDR3nt: TGCAGCGTTGCCGCGACAGGCCCTAACTATGGCTACACCTTC
d_gene: NA; abundance: NA; j_gene: TRBJ2-3; v_gene: TRBV5-6; CDR3aa: CASSNWASGTDTQYF; CDR3nt: TGTGCCAGCAGTAATTGGGCTAGCGGCACAGATACGCAGTATTTT
d_gene: TRBD2; abundance: NA; j_gene: TRBJ2-5; v_gene: TRBV3-1/TRBV3-2; CDR3aa: CASITGRGSVETQYF; CDR3nt: TGTGCCAGCATCACCGGGCGGGGGTCAGTCGAGACCCAGTACTTC
d_gene: NA; abundance: NA; j_gene: TRBJ2-7; v_gene: TRBV15; CDR3aa: CATSRDLVARGEQYF; CDR3nt: TGTGCCACCAGCAGAGATCTGGTGGCGAGAGGCGAGCAGTACTTC
d_gene: TRBD1; abundance: once; j_gene: TRBJ1-6; v_gene: TRBV7-9; CDR3aa: CASSQSGRGLSPLHF; CDR3nt: TGTGCCAGCAGCCAGTCGGGCAGGGGGCTTTCACCCCTCCACTTT
d_gene: TRBD2; abundance: NA; j_gene: TRBJ2-5; v_gene: TRBV7-2; CDR3aa: CASSLGISFGGATETQYF; CDR3nt: TGTGCCAGCAGCTTAGGGATTTCTTTCGGGGGGGCGACAGAGACCCAGTACTTC
d_gene: TRBD1; abundance: few; j_gene: TRBJ2-7; v_gene: TRBV7-6; CDR3aa: CASSHRDRSYEQYF; CDR3nt: TGTGCCAGCAGTCACCGGGACAGGAGTTACGAGCAGTACTTC
d_gene: TRBD2; abundance: few; j_gene: TRBJ2-3; v_gene: TRBV15; CDR3aa: CATSSGTSGGMGTQYF; CDR3nt: TGTGCCACCAGCAGCGGGACTAGCGGGGGGATGGGGACGCAGTATTTT
d_gene: NA; abundance: NA; j_gene: TRBJ1-2; v_gene: TRBV11-2; CDR3aa: CASSLVNNGEYTF; CDR3nt: TGTGCCAGCAGCTTAGTCAATAATGGGGAGTACACCTTC
d_gene: TRBD1; abundance: once; j_gene: TRBJ2-7; v_gene: TRBV5-4; CDR3aa: CASSPGQGGYEQYF; CDR3nt: TGTGCCAGCAGCCCTGGACAGGGCGGGTACGAGCAGTACTTC
d_gene: TRBD1; abundance: NA; j_gene: TRBJ1-3; v_gene: TRBV5-1; CDR3aa: CASSRGTGTNSGNTIYF; CDR3nt: TGCGCCAGCAGCCGAGGGACAGGGACGAACTCTGGAAACACCATATATTTT
d_gene: TRBD2; abundance: once; j_gene: TRBJ2-3; v_gene: TRBV9; CDR3aa: CASSLRTSGTDTQYF; CDR3nt: TGTGCCAGCAGCTTACGGACTAGCGGCACAGATACGCAGTATTTT
d_gene: TRBD2; abundance: NA; j_gene: TRBJ2-1; v_gene: TRBV4-1; CDR3aa: CASSQDLASGEYNEQFF; CDR3nt: TGCGCCAGCAGCCAAGATCTGGCTAGCGGGGAGTACAATGAGCAGTTCTTC
d_gene: TRBD1; abundance: NA; j_gene: TRBJ1-2; v_gene: TRBV5-1; CDR3aa: CASSPGGFYGYTF; CDR3nt: TGCGCCAGCAGCCCAGGGGGCTTCTATGGCTACACCTTC
d_gene: NA; abundance: NA; j_gene: TRBJ2-1; v_gene: TRBV15; CDR3aa: CATSPRWGGDEQFF; CDR3nt: TGTGCCACCAGCCCAAGGTGGGGGGGCGATGAGCAGTTCTTC
d_gene: NA; abundance: NA; j_gene: TRBJ1-2; v_gene: TRBV7-9; CDR3aa: CASSLGRQESYGYTF; CDR3nt: TGTGCCAGCAGCTTAGGTAGACAGGAGTCGTATGGCTACACCTTC